This T cell receptor beta chain was identified during a study of cytomegalovirus exposure and HLA in healthy donors. The CDR3 length is 15 residues. V dropped 0 bases and J dropped 2; count of bases not matched to a gene: 3. Germline values: CDR1 SGHNT, CDR2 YYREEE (reference sequence). General study results and limits: Across all donors, roughly uniform sequencing depth was an assumption of the presence/absence analyses. A later analysis reportedly identified an Asian-associated ancestry cluster as carrying fewer N-insertions than the roughly 700-donor mean. DRB1 showed the most TCR associations and HLA-C the fewest in a later analysis, as rates varied by HLA locus. In an earlier analysis, about 90% or about 30%: the productive usage of most TCR beta V segments.

Turning to this clone: Its cognate antigen is unknown.

Use of 60 Vbeta and 13 Jbeta primers characterized the PCR. Method: immunoSEQ multiplex PCR; TCRdb's copy keeps in-frame clones and lacks some. This table holds about 43,000 clones, roughly half found once. The material sequenced was PBMCs. The receptor comes from a man aged 55-75 years in good health and CMV-seronegative. The V and J genes are TRBV5-4 and TRBJ2-7; 9 bases fit TRBD2. The CDR3, as DNA: TGTGCCAGCAGCTTGGCGGCTAGCGGGGCCTACGAGCAGTACTTC. Translated, it gives CASSLAASGAYEQYF.